Described below is a single T cell receptor (beta chain) sequence and its context. The antigen is unknown. A second PCR of 7 to 11 cycles used a sample-barcoded 5' primer and a J-beta primer mix. Sequencing recovered at least 2.5 million CDR3-containing paired-end reads from each sample. MiXCR, applied by TCRdb to the 5' RACE reads, yields one record per CDR3 protein. The sample holds fewer than 1.5 million distinct CDR3 sequences; roughly 40% are singletons and the top ten take 7% to 9%. The sample originates from a study of blood T cells in healthy people across ages. About the study: Capture by template switching was about one barcoded beta molecule per two T cells.

Study conclusions and caveats: Roughly linear age-related decline in beta diversity appeared, significant by age roughly 40.

The CDR3 has 15 amino acids. The germline V gene has CDR1 SGHDT and CDR2 YYEEEE. V lost 0 bases and J lost 0, with 8 bases in between. Every donor provided approximately 10 milliliters of peripheral blood. The source is a woman between 18 and 30 years old in good health. V usage is TRBV5-6 and J usage is TRBJ2-3; D is undetermined. The source material was blood. This CDR3 is CASSLGSASTDTQYF. CDR3 nucleotides: TGTGCCAGCAGCTTGGGGTCAGCGAGCACAGATACGCAGTATTTT.